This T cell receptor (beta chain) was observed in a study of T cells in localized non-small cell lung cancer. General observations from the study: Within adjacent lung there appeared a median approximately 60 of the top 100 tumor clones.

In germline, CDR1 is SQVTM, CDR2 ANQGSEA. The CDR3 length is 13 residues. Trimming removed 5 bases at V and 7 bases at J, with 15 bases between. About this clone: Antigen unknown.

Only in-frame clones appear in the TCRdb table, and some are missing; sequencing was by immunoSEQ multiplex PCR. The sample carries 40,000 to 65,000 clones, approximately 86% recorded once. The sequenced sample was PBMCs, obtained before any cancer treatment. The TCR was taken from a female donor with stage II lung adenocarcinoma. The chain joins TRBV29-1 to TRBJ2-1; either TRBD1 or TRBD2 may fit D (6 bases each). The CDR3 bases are TGCAGCGTTTGGGGGGCCCGAGGAAATGAGCAGTTCTTC. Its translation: CSVWGARGNEQFF.